Given below is one TCR beta chain in context. What it binds is unknown. The CDR3 totals 18 residues. The V end was cut by 1 base, the J end by 4 bases, with 23 bases between. Per germline, CDR1 LGHNA and CDR2 YNFKEQ. The investigators amplified TCR beta CDR3 regions from RNA transcripts. HTBI primers were used for first-round RT-PCR of the TCR CDR3. TCRdb ran MiXCR on the multiplex PCR reads and lists one entry per CDR3 protein. Of 340,000 or so distinct CDR3 sequences in the sample, over 15% were seen once. The sample belongs to a study of T cells in Graves' hyperthyroidism and ophthalmopathy. The authors deemed Graves' hyperthyroidism stable absent ophthalmopathy progression within 18 months. A patient was excluded if there was uncontrolled infection, other autoimmune disease, pregnancy or lactation. Study results and caveats: A model using 13 V-J features told ophthalmopathy apart from stable hyperthyroidism. The blood repertoire included most of the expanded thyroid clonotypes above 0.001.

This chain links TRBV4-2 with TRBJ2-7; TRBD1 or TRBD2 may be the D gene (5 bases each). This receptor was obtained from a man under 40 with Graves' hyperthyroidism. The sequenced material came from blood. CDR3 sequence (DNA): TGTGCCAGCAGCCAAGGAGGGTTATTCCGGGGACGCCGATACGAGCAGTACTTC. Amino acids: CASSQGGLFRGRRYEQYF.